What follows are 29 T cell receptor beta chains derived from one specimen sequenced in a study of blood T cell repertoires in COVID-19. Clones were sequenced by immunoSEQ multiplex PCR, and TCRdb holds only the in-frame ones, with some missing. The data contain around 160,000 clones, around nine tenths of them seen just once; the ten biggest clones take up approximately 2.4%. The sequenced sample consisted of peripheral blood. These receptors were taken from a human donor in a cohort sampled during active COVID-19.

The chain has TRBV11-3 and TRBJ1-4, with D possibly matching TRBD1 (5 bases). The V and J ends lost 2 bases and 2 bases respectively, with 12 bases between them. Germline CDR1 is SGHNT and CDR2 is YENEEA. This CDR3 is 16 amino acids long. In DNA form, the CDR3 reads TGTGCCAGCAGCTTATGGGGCTCGAGCACTAATGAAAAACTGTTTTTT. It specifies CASSLWGSSTNEKLFF.

The chain uses TRBV19 and TRBJ1-4; 7 bases match TRBD1. Germline loops: CDR1 LNHDA, CDR2 SQIVND (reference sequence). The CDR3 is 16 residues long. The J segment lost 7 bases and the V segment lost 5 bases, leaving 13 bases of the junction unmatched. CDR3 in amino acids: CASSPGTVGFGEKLFF. The DNA for the CDR3 is TGTGCCAGTAGTCCCGGGACAGTAGGATTCGGTGAAAAACTGTTTTTT.

This clone has only one observation. The chain is built from TRBV19 and TRBJ2-7; TRBD1 matches at 7 bases. J gave up 3 bases and V 4 bases, and 9 bases lay outside the gene matches. Germline lookup yields CDR1 LNHDA and CDR2 SQIVND (reference sequence). This CDR3 contains 15 residues. This CDR3 is CASSRLRQGGYEQYF. The CDR3 coding sequence is TGTGCCAGTAGTAGACTTCGACAGGGCGGCTACGAGCAGTACTTC.

V usage is TRBV3-1 (or the pseudogene TRBV3-2) and J usage is TRBJ1-2; TRBD1 aligns across 7 bases. The CDR3 loop spans 16 amino acids. Germline V gene sequence: CDR1 LGHDT, CDR2 YNNKEL (reference sequence). V shed 4 bases, J shed 4 bases, and the junction held 12 bases outside the gene matches. CDR3 amino acids: CASSLYWDRPAYGYTF. The CDR3 nucleotides read TGTGCCAGCAGCCTCTATTGGGACAGACCTGCCTATGGCTACACCTTC.

The genes are TRBV7-2 and TRBJ2-7, with 10 bases identical to TRBD2. V shed 5 bases and J 0 bases; nucleotides not matched to a gene: 16. Germline V gene lookup returns CDR1 SGHTA and CDR2 FQGNSA. CDR3 size: 19 residues. The CDR3 coding sequence is TGTGCCAGCAGCCTGGGAGGGCCTAGCGGGAGAGGTAGCTCCTACGAGCAGTACTTC. Its translation: CASSLGGPSGRGSSYEQYF.

This chain uses TRBV11-1 with TRBJ1-4; 10 nucleotides line up with TRBD1. Germline V lookup: CDR1 SGHAT, CDR2 FQDESV (reference sequence). The CDR3 contains 14 residues. Trimming cost V 3 bases and J 8 bases; bases outside gene matches: 3. CDR3 bases: TGTGCCAGCAGCTTGGGACAGGGGAGAGAAAAACTGTTTTTT. This sequence encodes CASSLGQGREKLFF. Variable domain in full (rest from reference TRBV11-1 and TRBJ1-4): EAEVAQSPRYKITEKSQAVAFWCDPISGHATLYWYRQILGQGPELLVQFQDESVVDDSQLPKDRFSAERLKGVDSTLKIQPAELGDSAMYLCASSLGQGREKLFFGSGTQLSVL.

In this sample, this clone turned up once. The J gene is TRBJ2-3, the V gene TRBV3-1 (or the pseudogene TRBV3-2), with a possible D match to TRBD1 (6 bases). The CDR3 spans 17 residues. The V gene's germline CDR1 is LGHDT and CDR2 YNNKEL (reference sequence). Trimming stripped 4 bases from V and 1 base from J, with 18 bases between. DNA of the CDR3: TGTGCCAGCAGCCCGGGACACAGGGTAACTGGCACAGATACGCAGTATTTT. It translates to CASSPGHRVTGTDTQYF.

The chain carries TRBV7-2 and TRBJ2-1, with 14 nucleotides matching TRBD2. V lost 4 bases to trimming and J lost 6 bases; unmatched junction nucleotides: 5. The germline gives CDR1 SGHTA, CDR2 FQGNSA. This CDR3 spans 16 amino acids. CDR3 bases: TGTGCCAGCAGCTGGCGACTAGCGGGGGGGCCCAATGAGCAGTTCTTC. Translating it yields CASSWRLAGGPNEQFF.

The chain couples TRBV19 to TRBJ1-5; D is ambiguous. The CDR3 length is 13 residues. Germline CDR1 and CDR2: LNHDA and SQIVND (reference sequence). Trimming shortened V by 1 base and J by 4 bases, and 5 bases separated the two germline ends. The DNA of the CDR3 is TGTGCCAGTAGTATAGTTGAGAATCAGCCCCAGCATTTT. Its protein is CASSIVENQPQHF.

This chain links TRBV3-1 (or the pseudogene TRBV3-2) with TRBJ1-6; 7 bases are shared with TRBD1. The V gene's germline CDR1 is LGHDT and CDR2 YNNKEL (reference sequence). The ends lost 2 bases at V and 4 bases at J; junction bases unmatched: 5. CDR3 size: 16 residues. CDR3 residues: CASSQNRGPYNSPLHF. CDR3 nucleotide sequence: TGTGCCAGCAGCCAAAATAGGGGGCCTTATAATTCACCCCTCCACTTT.

The chain is built from TRBV19 and TRBJ2-7, with D maybe TRBD2 (6 bases). Looked up from germline, CDR1 is LNHDA and CDR2 is SQIVND (reference sequence). The V end was cut by 3 bases, the J end by 5 bases, with 11 bases between. The CDR3 length is 13 residues. CDR3 in amino acids: CASSMMGGHEQYF. The CDR3 nucleotides are TGTGCCAGTAGTATGATGGGAGGCCACGAGCAGTACTTC. Full variable domain (remainder filled in from reference TRBV19 and TRBJ2-7): DGGITQSPKYLFRKEGQNVTLSCEQNLNHDAMYWYRQDPGQGLRLIYYSQIVNDFQKGDIAEGYSVSREKKESFPLTVTSAQKNPTAFYLCASSMMGGHEQYFGPGTRLTVT.

This chain links TRBV7-2 with TRBJ2-5; 14 bases align to TRBD2. J gave up 2 bases and V 6 bases, and 11 bases lay outside the gene matches. Per germline, CDR1 SGHTA and CDR2 FQGNSA. CDR3 size: 18 residues. The DNA for the CDR3 is TGTGCCAGCAGTCCCCGTCGACTAGCGGGGGGGGAACAAGAGACCCAGTACTTC. This translates into CASSPRRLAGGEQETQYF.

The chain recombines TRBV10-3 with TRBJ2-7; D possibly corresponds to TRBD1 (6 bases). The CDR3 spans 14 residues. V was trimmed by 5 bases and J by 2 bases, leaving 13 bases between them. Looked up from germline, CDR1 is ENHRY and CDR2 is SYGVKD. CDR3 DNA sequence: TGTGCCATCAGTAACAAGGGGGAAACCTACGAGCAGTACTTC. Residues: CAISNKGETYEQYF.

V is TRBV19 and J is TRBJ2-5, with D perhaps TRBD1 (5 bases). The germline CDR1 and CDR2 sequences are LNHDA and SQIVND (reference sequence). The CDR3 has 13 amino acids. V shed 4 bases and J shed 4 bases, with 10 bases lying between them. The CDR3 region is CASSRQGPETQYF. The CDR3 DNA follows: TGTGCCAGTAGTAGGCAGGGCCCAGAGACCCAGTACTTC.

The chain carries TRBV5-1 and TRBJ1-2; 8 nucleotides agree with TRBD1. This CDR3 has 15 amino acids. Germline V gives CDR1 SGHRS, CDR2 YFSETQ. V lost 4 bases and J lost 3; bases outside the gene matches: 8. Written as DNA, the CDR3 is TGCGCCAGCAGCGCCGCAGGGGGCGCGTACTATGGCTACACCTTC. It specifies CASSAAGGAYYGYTF.

This clone was picked up one time. This chain joins TRBV6-2 or TRBV6-3 and TRBJ2-2, with 7 nucleotides matching TRBD2. Per the germline V gene, CDR1 is MNHEY and CDR2 is SVGEGT. V gave up 5 bases and J gave up 4 bases; unmatched junction bases: 4. The CDR3 consists of 14 residues. This CDR3 is CASSPGLGTGELFF. The DNA for the CDR3 is TGTGCCAGCAGTCCCGGACTAGGCACCGGGGAGCTGTTTTTT.

This clone was seen more than once but under ten times. This rearrangement joins TRBV11-2 to TRBJ2-1, with 11 bases fitting TRBD2. From germline, CDR1 is SGHAT and CDR2 FQNNGV. This CDR3 has 13 residues. The ends lost 0 bases at V and 14 bases at J; junction bases unmatched: 3. The chain's CDR3 is CASSLDLAGGKFF. CDR3 nucleotide sequence: TGTGCCAGCAGCTTAGACCTAGCGGGAGGCAAGTTCTTC.

The gene calls are TRBV6-4 and TRBJ2-3; tentative D call: TRBD1 (5 bases). Deletions cut 2 bases from V and 2 bases from J, with 8 bases between. CDR1 is MRHNA and CDR2 is SNTAGT in the germline V gene. The CDR3 has 14 amino acids. The chain's CDR3 is CASSDQGSTDTQYF. The CDR3 DNA follows: TGTGCCAGCAGTGACCAGGGTTCCACAGATACGCAGTATTTT.

The chain uses TRBV28 and TRBJ1-4, with a weak D call TRBD1 (6 bases). CDR1 is MDHEN, CDR2 SYDVKM, per germline. Trimming stripped 10 bases from V and 7 bases from J, with 16 bases between. The CDR3 runs to 13 residues. CDR3 nucleotides: TGTGCCACGACACGGGACACGGGTGAAAAACTGTTTTTT. Protein sequence: CATTRDTGEKLFF. Full variable domain (rest looked up from reference TRBV28 and TRBJ1-4): DVKVTQSSRYLVKRTGEKVFLECVQDMDHENMFWYRQDPGLGLRLIYFSYDVKMKEKGDIPEGYSVSREKKERFSLILESASTNQTSMYLCATTRDTGEKLFFGSGTQLSVL.

The chain is built from TRBV7-2 and TRBJ2-3; 8 positions agree with TRBD1. With 5 bases clipped from V and 6 bases from J, the junction kept 16 bases outside the gene matches. The length of the CDR3 is 17 residues. The germline V gene has CDR1 SGHTA and CDR2 FQGNSA. The CDR3 region has the DNA TGTGCCAGCAGCCCCCGACAGGGGTCAAGTTTGGTGGATACGCAGTATTTT. It translates to CASSPRQGSSLVDTQYF. Combining the CDR3 with reference TRBV7-2 and TRBJ2-3 gives the whole variable domain GAGVSQSPSNKVTEKGKDVELRCDPISGHTALYWYRQSLGQGLEFLIYFQGNSAPDKSGLPSDRFSAERTGGSVSTLTIQRTQQEDSAVYLCASSPRQGSSLVDTQYFGPGTRLTVL.

The chain uses TRBV7-2 and TRBJ1-1; 8 bases align to TRBD1. The CDR3 consists of 14 residues. V trimming: 6 bases; J trimming: 5 bases; junction bases outside the gene matches: 8. Germline V lookup: CDR1 SGHTA, CDR2 FQGNSA. CDR3: CASSSDRGRTEAFF. The DNA of the CDR3 is TGTGCCAGCAGTTCCGACAGGGGAAGGACTGAAGCTTTCTTT.

The genes are TRBV28 and TRBJ1-1, with 7 bases lining up with TRBD1. Germline CDR1 is MDHEN and CDR2 is SYDVKM. This CDR3 has 16 amino acids. Losses at the gene ends were 2 bases for V and 1 base for J; bases not matched to a gene: 7. The CDR3 coding sequence is TGTGCCAGCAGTTTACTACGGGACAGTTGGAACACTGAAGCTTTCTTT. This gives the protein CASSLLRDSWNTEAFF.

The rearrangement joins TRBV24-1 to TRBJ2-3, with TRBD2 matching 9 bases. The germline CDR1 and CDR2 sequences are KGHDR and SFDVKD. This CDR3 region has 16 residues. The J segment lost 2 bases and the V segment lost 3 bases, leaving 5 bases of the junction unmatched. CDR3 sequence: CATSDLTSGHTDTQYF. CDR3 DNA sequence: TGTGCCACCAGTGATCTGACTAGCGGACACACAGATACGCAGTATTTT.

This clone was observed a single time. The chain joins TRBV6-5 to TRBJ1-1, with D unclear. V lost 5 bases and J 4 bases, leaving 14 bases between the germline ends. This CDR3 contains 14 residues. Germline V lookup: CDR1 MNHEY, CDR2 SVGAGI. CDR3 bases: TGTGCCAGCAGTATCCAGGCAAGTGGCACTGAAGCTTTCTTT. Translation: CASSIQASGTEAFF.

The chain is built from TRBV14 and TRBJ2-2; 7 bases map to TRBD2. The V gene end was trimmed by 0 bases and the J gene end by 3 bases; junction bases not matched to a gene: 4. The CDR3 runs 16 residues. Looked up from germline, CDR1 is SGHDN and CDR2 is FVKESK. CDR3 coding DNA: TGTGCCAGCAGCCAAGAGCTAGCGGTCCACACCGGGGAGCTGTTTTTT. Translating gives CASSQELAVHTGELFF. The whole variable domain, remainder taken from reference TRBV14 and TRBJ2-2, is EAGVTQFPSHSVIEKGQTVTLRCDPISGHDNLYWYRRVMGKEIKFLLHFVKESKQDESGMPNNRFLAERTGGTYSTLKVQPAELEDSGVYFCASSQELAVHTGELFFGEGSRLTVL.

This chain connects TRBV4-1 to TRBJ2-1, with TRBD2 matching over 10 bases. This CDR3 spans 16 amino acids. Germline-derived CDR1 and CDR2 are MGHRA and YSYEKL. V shed 0 bases, J shed 7 bases, and the junction held 6 bases outside the gene matches. CDR3 coding DNA: TGCGCCAGCAGCCAAGACGCTAGCGGGAGCAGGAATGAGCAGTTCTTC. Translated, it gives CASSQDASGSRNEQFF.

The chain joins TRBV9 to TRBJ1-2; 9 bases match TRBD1. Losses at the gene ends were 0 bases for V and 4 bases for J; bases not matched to a gene: 4. The CDR3 runs to 15 residues. Germline CDR1 SGDLS, CDR2 YYNGEE. This chain's CDR3 is CASSVEWTGAYGYTF. CDR3 nucleotides: TGTGCCAGCAGCGTAGAATGGACAGGGGCCTATGGCTACACCTTC.

This sequence joins TRBV15 and TRBJ2-5; 7 bases match TRBD2. Trimming at V came to 3 bases and at J to 0 bases, leaving 1 base not matched to a gene. The germline V gene encodes CDR1 LNHNV and CDR2 YYDKDF (reference sequence). The CDR3 is made up of 14 amino acids. This CDR3 is CATSRGGDQETQYF. The DNA for the CDR3 is TGTGCCACCAGCAGGGGGGGGGACCAAGAGACCCAGTACTTC.

CDR3 nucleotide sequence: TGTGCCTGGAGTGTGGGAGTTTCGACGAACACTGAAGCTTTCTTT. Residues: CAWSVGVSTNTEAFF. The chain links TRBV30 to TRBJ1-1; D is unresolved. Germline lookup yields CDR1 GTSNPN and CDR2 SVGIG (reference sequence). Trimming cost V 0 bases and J 1 base, with 12 bases left between them. This CDR3 spans 15 amino acids.